Listed below are T cell receptor beta chains from one sample, sequenced in a study of shared clonotypes between healthy human individuals. Sequencing was performed with immunoSEQ multiplex PCR; in TCRdb, only in-frame clones are kept and a portion is missing. The table includes millions of clones, about 92% detected once. Sequenced material: naive CD8+ T cells from PBMCs. The receptors were gathered from a man younger than 30 in good health. Some clones in this sample may be carry-over from other donors' samples. Each CDR3 is given with its conserved first and last residue. Each record gives: V gene, D gene, J gene, clone size, CDR3 DNA, CDR3 protein. The D gene is left open where the match is weak. Clone size, where shown, is once, few, many, or a class for clones that have expanded.

>TRBV7-9|-|TRBJ2-3|-
TGTGCCAGCAGTGGTTGGGGGACAGATACGCAGTATTTT
CASSGWGTDTQYF
>TRBV19|-|TRBJ2-1|-
TGTGCCAGTAGTATCGGCAGGGATTATTTCTTC
CASSIGRDYFF
>TRBV7-8|TRBD2|TRBJ2-4|-
TGTGCCAGCAGCTTAGCCGTCAGCAGGGGTCTGTCTAGCGGGCCTGTGAACATTCAGTACTTC
CASSLAVSRGLSSGPVNIQYF
>TRBV7-9|TRBD1|TRBJ1-1|-
TGTGCCAGCAGGCACCGCGACAGGGTTAAAGCTGAAGCTTTCTTT
CASRHRDRVKAEAFF
>TRBV11-2|TRBD1|TRBJ2-1|-
TGTGCCAGCAGCTTAGGGGCAGGGGGCCCCAATGAGCAGTTCTTC
CASSLGAGGPNEQFF
>TRBV7-6|-|TRBJ2-1|-
TGTGCCAGCAGCTTAGTAGGCAGAGCCCCTCGGGAAATGGTGGACAATGAGCAGTTCTTC
CASSLVGRAPREMVDNEQFF
>TRBV9|TRBD2|TRBJ2-1|-
TGTGCCAGCAGCGCCCACCCTGGACTAGCGGGAGACAATGAGCAGTTCTTC
CASSAHPGLAGDNEQFF
>TRBV12-5|-|TRBJ2-3|-
TGTGCTAGTGCAAACCCAGATACGCAGTATTTT
CASANPDTQYF
>TRBV19|-|TRBJ2-7|-
TGTGCCAGTAGTATAGGCAGGCCCTACGAGCAGTACTTC
CASSIGRPYEQYF
>TRBV7-9|-|TRBJ1-2|-
TGTGCCAGCAGCTTAGACTTTAGTCCCTATGGCTACACCTTC
CASSLDFSPYGYTF
>TRBV9|-|TRBJ2-7|once
TGTGCCAGCAGCCCAGGGACCCCTTTAAACGAGCAGTACTTC
CASSPGTPLNEQYF
>TRBV19|TRBD1|TRBJ2-7|-
TGTGCCAGTAGTGTCGGGACAGACTACGAGCAGTACTTC
CASSVGTDYEQYF
>TRBV4-1|-|TRBJ1-3|-
TGCGCCAGCAGCCAAGAGCGACCGAGCTCTGGAAACACCATATATTTT
CASSQERPSSGNTIYF
>TRBV5-1|TRBD2|TRBJ2-2|-
TGCGCCAGCAGCTTGGGTGGACTAGCGGGGATAAACACCGGGGAGCTGTTTTTT
CASSLGGLAGINTGELFF
>TRBV28|TRBD2|TRBJ2-7|-
TGTGCCAGCAGAAGGCTAGCGGGTCGGTACGAGCAGTACTTC
CASRRLAGRYEQYF
>TRBV29-1|-|TRBJ1-2|-
TGCAGCGTTCTAGAATCCGGGCCCCACTATGGCTACACCTTC
CSVLESGPHYGYTF
>TRBV30|TRBD1|TRBJ1-2|-
TGTGCCTGGAGTGTACTCCCAGACAGGGTCCGTGGCTACACCTTC
CAWSVLPDRVRGYTF
>TRBV4-1|-|TRBJ2-7|-
TGCGCCAGCAGCCAAGGTAGGGGGGGCCACGAGCAGTACTTC
CASSQGRGGHEQYF
>TRBV7-9|-|TRBJ2-5|-
TGTGCCAGCAGCTACAGCCCCAGGGTGAACCAAGAGACCCAGTACTTC
CASSYSPRVNQETQYF
>TRBV28|-|TRBJ2-5|-
TGTGCCAGCAGTTTAGCGGGGAACCTCCAAGAGACCCAGTACTTC
CASSLAGNLQETQYF